This T cell receptor beta chain was sequenced for a study of T cell repertoires in cytomegalovirus infection. The CDR3 loop spans 13 amino acids. The V gene's germline CDR1 is SGHDT and CDR2 YYEEEE. V gave up 1 base and J gave up 4 bases, with 8 bases separating them. TCRdb analysed the reads with MiXCR anew, one entry per CDR3 protein. The top ten clones hold approximately 59% of a sample with 95,000 to 150,000 distinct CDR3 sequences, over 25% of them seen once. This clonotype was detected a few times. Its target is unknown. V is TRBV5-6 and J is TRBJ2-5; D is ambiguous. The receptor comes from a human donor in good health (CMV status not recorded). Some clones in this sample may be carry-over from other donors' samples. This specimen consisted of CD8+ T cells from cultured PBMCs, obtained from culture after CMV antigen stimulation. The DNA of the CDR3 is TGTGCCAGCAGCTTGACTGCCGGAGAGACCCAGTACTTC. Residues: CASSLTAGETQYF. The full variable domain, rest sourced from reference TRBV5-6 and TRBJ2-5, is DAGVTQSPTHLIKTRGQQVTLRCSPKSGHDTVSWYQQALGQGPQFIFQYYEEEERQRGNFPDRFSGHQFPNYSSELNVNALLLGDSALYLCASSLTAGETQYFGPGTRLLVL.